What follows are 24 T cell receptor beta chains derived from one specimen sequenced in a study of blood T cell repertoires in COVID-19. The protocol was immunoSEQ multiplex PCR, while the TCRdb copy is restricted to in-frame clones and leaves out a portion. In the table there are some 210,000 clones, approximately 90% of which are singletons. The sample consisted of peripheral blood. Receptors originate from a woman in her thirties or forties with acute or convalescent COVID-19.

The chain has TRBV5-5 and TRBJ1-3; the D gene is possibly TRBD1 (5 bases). This CDR3 is 17 amino acids long. Germline CDR1 and CDR2: SGHKS and YYEKEE (reference sequence). Trimming left V 4 bases short and J 3 bases short, with 20 bases between. In nucleotides, the CDR3 is TGTGCCAGCAGCCGAGACAGCGAAAGAATCGGTGGAAACACCATATATTTT. Its protein product is CASSRDSERIGGNTIYF.

This clone came up once. The chain couples TRBV6-6 to TRBJ1-1; 7 positions agree with TRBD1. The germline V gene encodes CDR1 MNHNY and CDR2 SVGAGI (reference sequence). CDR3 size: 14 residues. V gave up 7 bases and J gave up 3 bases; unmatched junction bases: 8. The CDR3 loop reads CASNLIRGDTEAFF. DNA of the CDR3: TGTGCCAGCAACCTTATCAGGGGGGACACTGAAGCTTTCTTT.

CDR3 sequence reads: CASSLHDRVGRTGELFF. DNA of the CDR3: TGCGCCAGCAGCCTGCACGACCGGGTGGGTCGCACCGGGGAGCTGTTTTTT. J is TRBJ2-2 and V is TRBV5-1; D gene ambiguous. The CDR3 runs 17 residues. Germline CDR1 SGHRS, CDR2 YFSETQ. With 4 bases removed from V and 4 bases from J, the gap between germline ends came to 20 bases.

The chain has TRBV10-3 and TRBJ1-1; maybe TRBD1 (6 bases). V was trimmed by 4 bases and J by 3 bases, leaving 12 bases between them. Germline CDR1 ENHRY, CDR2 SYGVKD. This CDR3 region has 14 residues. The CDR3 sequence is CAISVGDTDTEAFF. The CDR3 region has the DNA TGTGCCATCAGTGTCGGGGACACCGACACTGAAGCTTTCTTT.

V and J are TRBV5-6 and TRBJ2-7, with 10 bases that match TRBD1. The CDR3 runs 14 residues. V shed 6 bases and J 4 bases; nucleotides not matched to a gene: 7. Germline CDR1 is SGHDT and CDR2 is YYEEEE. The CDR3 loop is CASTTTGGGYEQYV. The CDR3 DNA sequence: TGTGCCAGCACAACGACAGGGGGCGGGTACGAGCAGTACGTC.

The rearrangement uses TRBV7-2 and TRBJ2-6, with D possibly TRBD1 on 6 matching bases. V gave up 8 bases and J gave up 4 bases, with 12 bases separating them. Per the germline V gene, CDR1 is SGHTA and CDR2 is FQGNSA. This CDR3 is 14 amino acids long. The CDR3: CASDQGSGANVLTF. For the CDR3, the DNA is TGTGCCAGCGATCAGGGGTCCGGGGCCAACGTCCTGACTTTC.

The CDR3 DNA is TGTGCCAGCTCTCGAGCGGGGGCCCCGGATACGCAGTATTTT. Its protein product is CASSRAGAPDTQYF. This sequence joins TRBV6-5 and TRBJ2-3, with 8 positions matching TRBD2. The CDR3 covers 14 residues. Trimming removed 8 bases from V and 6 bases from J; junction bases left unmatched: 10. CDR1 and CDR2 (germline): MNHEY, SVGAGI.

The V call is TRBV15, the J call TRBJ2-3; the D is unclear. The CDR3 consists of 19 residues. V shed 0 bases and J shed 2 bases, with 21 bases lying between them. Germline V gives CDR1 LNHNV, CDR2 YYDKDF (reference sequence). DNA for the CDR3: TGTGCCACCAGCAGAGATCGTAGTTCGATAGTCCCATCCACAGATACGCAGTATTTT. Its protein is CATSRDRSSIVPSTDTQYF. The full variable domain, with the rest looked up from reference TRBV15 and TRBJ2-3, is DAMVIQNPRYQVTQFGKPVTLSCSQTLNHNVMYWYQQKSSQAPKLLFHYYDKDFNNEADTPDNFQSRRPNTSFCFLDIRSPGLGDTAMYLCATSRDRSSIVPSTDTQYFGPGTRLTVL.

The chain couples TRBV5-1 to TRBJ2-1; D is ambiguous. Germline CDR1 and CDR2: SGHRS and YFSETQ. CDR3 length: 17 residues. The ends were cut back, 3 bases at V and 0 bases at J, with 16 bases in the middle. The CDR3 nucleotides are TGCGCCAGCAGCTCCGCCGGAGCGCCGAGCTCCTACAATGAGCAGTTCTTC. This translates into CASSSAGAPSSYNEQFF.

As DNA, the CDR3 is TGTGCCAGCAGCCACCGGACAGGAACAGTTGGCTACACCTTC. As protein: CASSHRTGTVGYTF. The rearrangement links TRBV7-2 to TRBJ1-2; the match to TRBD1 covers 7 bases. The CDR3 is 14 amino acids. Germline V CDR1 and CDR2: SGHTA, FQGNSA. The junction had 10 bases not matched to a gene; V was cut back by 5 bases and J by 7 bases.

About this clone itself: Other DNA sequences from this sample encode an identical CDR3 as well. The chain recombines TRBV3-1 (or the pseudogene TRBV3-2) with TRBJ1-2; weak D call: TRBD1 (6 bases). This CDR3 has 13 residues. From germline, CDR1 is LGHDT and CDR2 YNNKEL (reference sequence). The ends were cut back, 0 bases at V and 7 bases at J, with 9 bases in the middle. The CDR3 DNA reads as TGTGCCAGCAGCCAAGAAGGGGGTGCTGGCTACACCTTC. Residues: CASSQEGGAGYTF.

The chain couples TRBV6-4 to TRBJ1-2, with TRBD1 matching over 8 bases. With 0 bases clipped from V and 3 bases from J, the junction kept 3 bases outside the gene matches. The CDR3 has 15 residues. The germline V gene encodes CDR1 MRHNA and CDR2 SNTAGT. The DNA of the CDR3 is TGTGCCAGCAGTGACTCGTACAGGGGGGACTATGGCTACACCTTC. Translation: CASSDSYRGDYGYTF.

The genes are TRBV24-1 and TRBJ1-2; D perhaps matches TRBD1 (5 bases). With 3 bases removed from V and 7 bases from J, the gap between germline ends came to 23 bases. Germline V lookup: CDR1 KGHDR, CDR2 SFDVKD. CDR3 length: 17 residues. The CDR3 DNA reads as TGTGCCACCAGTGATCTCACTATCTACCAGGGTTGGGCTGGCTACACCTTC. This codes for CATSDLTIYQGWAGYTF.

The V and J genes are TRBV29-1 and TRBJ1-2, with D perhaps TRBD1 (5 bases). The V and J ends lost 4 bases and 2 bases respectively, with 8 bases between them. Germline CDR1 reads SQVTM; CDR2 reads ANQGSEA. This CDR3 is 12 amino acids long. The CDR3 DNA sequence: TGCAGCGTTGTAAGGGGAAACTATGGCTACACCTTC. Translation gives CSVVRGNYGYTF.

The chain recombines TRBV29-1 with TRBJ1-1; 8 bases align to TRBD1. The CDR3 runs 14 residues. Trimming at V came to 4 bases and at J to 5 bases, leaving 9 bases not matched to a gene. In germline, CDR1 is SQVTM, CDR2 ANQGSEA. The CDR3 loop reads CSVAGQGLETEAFF. DNA for the CDR3: TGCAGCGTTGCTGGACAGGGCTTAGAGACTGAAGCTTTCTTT.

The chain has TRBV30 and TRBJ2-1; 8 bases are a match to TRBD1. Trimming took 1 base from V and 4 from J; bases not matched to a gene: 3. CDR3 length: 14 residues. The germline V gene encodes CDR1 GTSNPN and CDR2 SVGIG (reference sequence). CDR3 bases: TGTGCCTGGAGTGATGGACAGGGTTACAATGAGCAGTTCTTC. It specifies CAWSDGQGYNEQFF.

This sequence joins TRBV6-4 and TRBJ2-1; TRBD2 matches 11 bases. J was trimmed by 5 bases and V by 4 bases; bases with no gene match: 4. Germline CDR1 MRHNA, CDR2 SNTAGT. The CDR3 covers 15 residues. This CDR3 reads CASSGLAGGNNEQFF. The CDR3 DNA is TGTGCCAGCAGTGGATTAGCGGGGGGGAACAATGAGCAGTTCTTC.

The chain couples TRBV6-5 to TRBJ1-2; D is ambiguous. Trimming left V 0 bases short and J 8 bases short, with 10 bases between. The length of the CDR3 is 13 residues. The germline V gene encodes CDR1 MNHEY and CDR2 SVGAGI. The CDR3 nucleotides are TGTGCCAGCAGTTACTCGACGGGGAACGGCTACACCTTC. Translation: CASSYSTGNGYTF.

This clone is a singleton in its sample. The chain carries TRBV5-4 and TRBJ1-1, with a weak D call TRBD1 (6 bases). The CDR3 runs to 12 residues. V was shortened by 4 bases and J by 9 bases, with 13 bases between the two germline ends. CDR1 is SGHNT and CDR2 is YYREEE in the germline V gene (reference sequence). The CDR3 is CASSPDRAKAFF. CDR3 sequence (DNA): TGTGCCAGCAGCCCGGACAGAGCGAAAGCTTTCTTT.

The V and J genes are TRBV7-8 and TRBJ1-3, with TRBD1 matching over 9 bases. The germline V gene encodes CDR1 SGHVS and CDR2 FQNEAQ. With 6 bases clipped from V and 1 base from J, the junction kept 4 bases outside the gene matches. The CDR3 is 15 residues long. The CDR3 loop is CASRTGGTSGNTIYF. As DNA, the CDR3 is TGTGCCAGCAGGACAGGGGGTACGTCTGGAAACACCATATATTTT.

This clone has a handful of counts. The gene calls are TRBV9 and TRBJ2-3; 9 nucleotides match TRBD2. This CDR3 spans 16 amino acids. Per the germline V gene, CDR1 is SGDLS and CDR2 is YYNGEE. With 0 bases clipped from V and 2 bases from J, the junction kept 4 bases outside the gene matches. CDR3 sequence (DNA): TGTGCCAGCAGCGTAGGGGCGGGGGGGCCCACAGATACGCAGTATTTT. This encodes CASSVGAGGPTDTQYF.

The chain joins TRBV29-1 to TRBJ1-4, with D perhaps matching TRBD1 (5 bases). The V end was cut by 0 bases, the J end by 0 bases, with 8 bases between. Germline V lookup: CDR1 SQVTM, CDR2 ANQGSEA. The length of the CDR3 is 15 residues. CDR3 in DNA: TGCAGCGTTGAAGAGGGGACTTCAACTAATGAAAAACTGTTTTTT. Translation: CSVEEGTSTNEKLFF.

DNA of the CDR3: TGTGCCAGCAGCCGAGGTGGACAGGGGAACACTGAAGCTTTCTTT. Amino acid sequence: CASSRGGQGNTEAFF. The chain uses TRBV3-1 (or the pseudogene TRBV3-2) and TRBJ1-1, with TRBD1 identical over 8 bases. The ends lost 4 bases at V and 1 base at J; junction bases unmatched: 5. The CDR3 has 15 amino acids. Germline V gene lookup returns CDR1 LGHDT and CDR2 YNNKEL (reference sequence).

The chain combines TRBV6-5 with TRBJ1-1; D may be TRBD1 (6 bases). CDR1 and CDR2 from the germline V gene are MNHEY and SVGAGI. The CDR3 has 13 residues. Trimming took 7 bases from V and 5 from J, leaving 14 bases between them. CDR3 DNA sequence: TGTGCCAGCAACGAAAGGGGGTGGACTGAAGCTTTCTTT. It is translated as CASNERGWTEAFF.